This T cell receptor (beta chain) emerged from a study of blood T cells in healthy people across ages. V lost 4 bases, J lost 13 bases, and 17 bases lay in between. The CDR3 sequence is 14 residues long. The germline CDR1 and CDR2 sequences are LNHNV and YYDKDF (reference sequence). Sample-barcoded 5' priming and a J-beta primer mix drove a second PCR of about 6 to 12 cycles. A single record per CDR3 protein comes from TCRdb applying MiXCR to the 5' RACE reads. The table lists approximately 490,000 distinct CDR3 sequences, approximately 25% of them singletons. These data are also associated with another study on T cells of mothers and their children.

This clonotype was sampled from a boy aged 10-17 years in good health. This chain links TRBV15 with TRBJ1-6; D is undetermined. Sequencing used blood. The CDR3 is CATSKTPSSVPLHF. The CDR3 DNA is TGTGCCACCAGCAAGACACCCTCGAGCGTGCCCCTCCACTTT. Full variable domain (remainder filled in from reference TRBV15 and TRBJ1-6): DAMVIQNPRYQVTQFGKPVTLSCSQTLNHNVMYWYQQKSSQAPKLLFHYYDKDFNNEADTPDNFQSRRPNTSFCFLDIRSPGLGDTAMYLCATSKTPSSVPLHFGNGTRLTVT.